The 32 T cell receptor beta chains below all came from one sample that was sequenced in a study of blood T cell repertoires in COVID-19. Only in-frame clones appear in the TCRdb table, and some are missing; sequencing was by immunoSEQ multiplex PCR. This table has 400,000 to 550,000 clones, roughly 85% appearing once. The sample comprised PBMCs or T cells enriched from blood (not recorded which). The origin of the receptors is a woman in her late teens or twenties with acute COVID-19.

This chain links TRBV4-1 with TRBJ2-7, with 10 bases aligning to TRBD2. With 3 bases clipped from V and 3 bases from J, the junction kept 5 bases outside the gene matches. Germline V gene lookup returns CDR1 MGHRA and CDR2 YSYEKL. CDR3 length equals 15 residues. This CDR3 is CASSHPGLAFYEQYF. CDR3 bases: TGCGCCAGCAGCCACCCGGGACTAGCGTTCTACGAGCAGTACTTC.

Notes on this clone: The same CDR3 arises from other DNA sequences in this sample as well. This chain joins TRBV29-1 and TRBJ1-2; TRBD1 aligns across 10 bases. J lost 3 bases, V lost 6 bases, and 4 bases had no gene match. The CDR3 spans 13 residues. From germline, CDR1 is SQVTM and CDR2 ANQGSEA. The CDR3 DNA reads as TGCAGCGTGACAGGGGGCGCAGACTATGGCTACACCTTC. Residues: CSVTGGADYGYTF.

J is TRBJ2-1 and V is TRBV28, with TRBD2 matching over 10 bases. From germline, CDR1 is MDHEN and CDR2 SYDVKM. The CDR3 runs 17 residues. Trimming cost V 2 bases and J 10 bases; bases outside gene matches: 14. As DNA, the CDR3 is TGTGCCAGCAGTTTAAGGGCTTGGCTAGCGGGAGACCACGAGCAGTTCTTC. Translation gives CASSLRAWLAGDHEQFF.

The chain has TRBV4-2 and TRBJ2-2; 14 positions match TRBD2. CDR1 LGHNA and CDR2 YNFKEQ come from the germline V gene. After removal of 3 bases from V and 6 bases from J, the junction contained 9 bases not matched to a gene. CDR3 size: 18 residues. The CDR3 here is CASSHQGLAGEKAGELFF. CDR3 in DNA: TGTGCCAGCAGCCACCAGGGACTAGCGGGGGAGAAGGCCGGGGAGCTGTTTTTT.

A single count supports this clone. The J gene is TRBJ2-7, the V gene TRBV5-8; D remains ambiguous. V was pared by 3 bases and J by 0 bases, with 7 bases between. The CDR3 covers 13 residues. Germline V CDR1 and CDR2: SGHTS, YDEGEE. DNA for the CDR3: TGTGCCAGCAGCTACAGCCTCTCCTACGAGCAGTACTTC. Translation: CASSYSLSYEQYF.

V and J are TRBV20-1 and TRBJ2-7; 11 nucleotides line up with TRBD1. CDR1 is DFQATT and CDR2 is SNEGSKA in the germline V gene (reference sequence). The trim removed 3 bases at V and 7 bases at J, leaving 8 bases unmatched. The CDR3 extends over 14 amino acids. For the CDR3, the DNA is TGCAGTGCTAGTGGTGGACAGGGGGCTATGGAGCAGTACTTC. As protein: CSASGGQGAMEQYF.

The genes are TRBV28 and TRBJ2-7; D unclear. Germline CDR1 MDHEN, CDR2 SYDVKM. The CDR3 length is 15 residues. V lost 5 bases to trimming and J lost 0 bases, with 14 bases between them. The CDR3 protein is CASSDTLRSSYEQYF. The CDR3 nucleotides read TGTGCCAGCAGTGACACGCTTAGAAGCTCCTACGAGCAGTACTTC.

The chain employs TRBV18 and TRBJ2-7; D possibly corresponds to TRBD2 (7 bases). Trimming removed 8 bases at V and 7 bases at J, with 15 bases between. The CDR3 contains 12 residues. Germline V gene lookup returns CDR1 KGHSH and CDR2 LQKENI. The CDR3 DNA is TGTGCCAGCACGAGGGGGGGAGGAGAGCAGTACTTC. Translated, it gives CASTRGGGEQYF.

This chain uses TRBV6-6 with TRBJ2-1; 8 bases match TRBD2. The V gene end was trimmed by 6 bases and the J gene end by 7 bases; junction bases not matched to a gene: 8. The length of the CDR3 is 14 residues. Per the germline V gene, CDR1 is MNHNY and CDR2 is SVGAGI (reference sequence). CDR3 coding DNA: TGTGCCAGCAGACCCGGGACTAGTAGGAATGAGCAGTTCTTC. This encodes CASRPGTSRNEQFF.

The chain combines TRBV24-1 with TRBJ2-3, with a tentative D call TRBD2 (7 bases). The CDR3 extends over 15 amino acids. CDR1 is KGHDR, CDR2 SFDVKD, per germline. V was shortened by 4 bases and J by 2 bases, with 12 bases between the two germline ends. The chain's CDR3 is CATSEGGGPTDTQYF. CDR3 in DNA: TGTGCCACCAGTGAGGGCGGGGGCCCCACAGATACGCAGTATTTT.

V usage is TRBV5-4 and J usage is TRBJ2-4, with TRBD2 identical over 7 bases. The CDR3 length is 17 residues. CDR1 and CDR2 from the germline V gene are SGHNT and YYREEE (reference sequence). J lost 0 bases, V lost 4 bases, and 10 bases had no gene match. The CDR3 coding sequence is TGTGCCAGCAGCCCACCCGGGGGGATAGGAGCCAAAAACATTCAGTACTTC. The encoded protein is CASSPPGGIGAKNIQYF.

CDR3 amino acids: CASSLVLAGETQYF. DNA of the CDR3: TGTGCCAGCAGCTTAGTCTTAGCGGGAGAGACCCAGTACTTC. The chain links TRBV7-9 to TRBJ2-5; TRBD2 matches 7 bases. This CDR3 is built from 14 residues. Per germline, CDR1 SEHNR and CDR2 FQNEAQ (reference sequence). The V segment lost 1 base and the J segment 4 bases; nucleotides outside the gene matches: 3.

The sample holds one count of this clone. The J gene is TRBJ2-2, the V gene TRBV15, with D possibly TRBD2 on 6 matching bases. V lost 4 bases, J lost 4 bases, and 13 bases lay in between. Germline V gene sequence: CDR1 LNHNV, CDR2 YYDKDF (reference sequence). This CDR3 has 15 amino acids. CDR3 in amino acids: CATSTGLEITGELFF. DNA for the CDR3: TGTGCCACCAGCACGGGACTCGAAATCACCGGGGAGCTGTTTTTT.

This chain connects TRBV7-9 to TRBJ2-4; D is possibly TRBD2 (6 bases). The V end was cut by 5 bases, the J end by 3 bases, with 11 bases between. CDR1 and CDR2 from the germline V gene are SEHNR and FQNEAQ (reference sequence). CDR3 size: 14 residues. This CDR3 is CASSHTGDKNIQYF. As DNA, the CDR3 is TGTGCCAGCAGCCATACGGGAGACAAAAACATTCAGTACTTC.

The gene calls are TRBV7-9 and TRBJ2-3; D unclear. Germline CDR1 reads SEHNR; CDR2 reads FQNEAQ (reference sequence). The CDR3 has 12 residues. V was trimmed by 3 bases and J by 2 bases, leaving 3 bases between them. CDR3 protein: CASSFVTDTQYF. CDR3 coding DNA: TGTGCCAGCAGCTTCGTCACAGATACGCAGTATTTT.

This chain uses TRBV28 with TRBJ2-5, with D possibly TRBD2 on 5 matching bases. CDR1 MDHEN and CDR2 SYDVKM come from the germline V gene. The CDR3 runs to 14 residues. Trimming removed 5 bases from V and 6 bases from J, with 16 bases in between. CDR3 in DNA: TGTGCCAGCAGTCCCGTCTCGGGGTGGCAGACCCAGTACTTC. Translation gives CASSPVSGWQTQYF.

The chain is built from TRBV6-5 and TRBJ1-6; D remains unclear. Germline-derived CDR1 and CDR2 are MNHEY and SVGAGI. The CDR3 totals 14 residues. V lost 6 bases, J lost 10 bases, and 16 bases lay in between. The CDR3 reads CASSHRLFLSPLHF. The DNA of the CDR3 is TGTGCCAGCAGCCACCGCCTATTTCTATCACCCCTCCACTTT.

The chain couples TRBV2 to TRBJ1-2; TRBD1 matches 8 bases. Per the germline V gene, CDR1 is SNHLY and CDR2 is FYNNEI. J was trimmed by 2 bases and V by 5 bases; bases with no gene match: 7. The CDR3 has 15 residues. The CDR3 bases are TGTGCCAGCAGTCCCCGGACAGGGCAGAACTATGGCTACACCTTC. Its protein is CASSPRTGQNYGYTF.

The V call is TRBV18, the J call TRBJ1-3, with D possibly matching TRBD1 (5 bases). The CDR3 length is 15 residues. Trimming cost V 2 bases and J 0 bases, with 8 bases left between them. Looked up from germline, CDR1 is KGHSH and CDR2 is LQKENI. CDR3 in DNA: TGTGCCAGCTCACCAACCCAGGGCTCTGGAAACACCATATATTTT. It translates to CASSPTQGSGNTIYF.

V and J are TRBV7-9 and TRBJ2-1; 11 positions match TRBD1. The germline CDR1 and CDR2 sequences are SEHNR and FQNEAQ (reference sequence). The length of the CDR3 is 15 residues. The J segment lost 5 bases and the V segment lost 4 bases, leaving 4 bases of the junction unmatched. The CDR3 DNA reads as TGTGCCAGCAGCTCCGGGACAGGGGGGCACAATGAGCAGTTCTTC. This translates into CASSSGTGGHNEQFF.

The gene calls are TRBV28 and TRBJ2-7, with TRBD2 matching 8 bases. J gave up 0 bases and V 5 bases, and 9 bases lay outside the gene matches. Germline lookup yields CDR1 MDHEN and CDR2 SYDVKM. The CDR3 is made up of 16 amino acids. CDR3 in amino acids: CASSITGGGSSYEQYF. In DNA, the CDR3 is TGTGCCAGCAGTATCACGGGAGGGGGGAGCTCCTACGAGCAGTACTTC.

J is TRBJ2-7 and V is TRBV9; 10 bases line up with TRBD1. The germline gives CDR1 SGDLS, CDR2 YYNGEE. Unmatched junction bases numbered 4, after V lost 3 bases and J lost 1 base. This CDR3 spans 15 amino acids. The CDR3 protein is CASSAGQGGSYEQYF. In nucleotides, the CDR3 is TGTGCCAGCAGCGCCGGACAGGGGGGTTCCTACGAGCAGTACTTC. The full variable domain, completed using reference TRBV9 and TRBJ2-7, is DSGVTQTPKHLITATGQRVTLRCSPRSGDLSVYWYQQSLDQGLQFLIQYYNGEERAKGNILERFSAQQFPDLHSELNLSSLELGDSALYFCASSAGQGGSYEQYFGPGTRLTVT.

V usage is TRBV28 and J usage is TRBJ2-1, with D possibly matching TRBD2 (6 bases). The V end was cut by 5 bases, the J end by 6 bases, with 14 bases between. The V gene's germline CDR1 is MDHEN and CDR2 SYDVKM. The CDR3 totals 14 residues. CDR3 region: CASSPGAVVNEQFF. CDR3 sequence (DNA): TGTGCCAGCAGTCCGGGAGCCGTGGTCAATGAGCAGTTCTTC.

This clone was counted only a few times. The same CDR3 arises from other DNA sequences in this sample as well. The V call is TRBV12-3 or TRBV12-4, the J call TRBJ2-7; D perhaps matches TRBD2 (5 bases). This CDR3 has 11 amino acids. V lost 5 bases and J lost 7, with 9 bases in between. CDR3 DNA sequence: TGTGCCAGCAGTCTTTCGGGAGAGCAGTACTTC. Its translation: CASSLSGEQYF.

The V call is TRBV29-1, the J call TRBJ2-1; D not certain. This CDR3 is built from 13 residues. The V end was cut by 5 bases, the J end by 0 bases, with 8 bases between. The germline gives CDR1 SQVTM, CDR2 ANQGSEA. The CDR3 here is CSVRVSSYNEQFF. The CDR3 DNA reads as TGCAGCGTTAGAGTGAGCTCCTACAATGAGCAGTTCTTC.

This clone has only a few counts. The V call is TRBV28, the J call TRBJ2-7; perhaps TRBD2 as D (6 bases). Trimming took off 5 bases at V and 4 bases at J, with 12 bases between the two ends. Looked up from germline, CDR1 is MDHEN and CDR2 is SYDVKM. The CDR3 contains 13 residues. This CDR3 reads CASSGTGLYEQYF. CDR3 coding DNA: TGTGCCAGCAGTGGGACTGGACTTTACGAGCAGTACTTC.

The chain uses TRBV3-1 (or the pseudogene TRBV3-2) and TRBJ1-3; tentative D call: TRBD1 (5 bases). Trimming left V 4 bases short and J 0 bases short, with 22 bases between. The CDR3 covers 19 residues. Germline V lookup: CDR1 LGHDT, CDR2 YNNKEL (reference sequence). CDR3 nucleotides: TGTGCCAGCAGCCCCAAGACAGCCTATGCCCCGCTCTCTGGAAACACCATATATTTT. Translation: CASSPKTAYAPLSGNTIYF.

The V call is TRBV5-1, the J call TRBJ1-4; TRBD1 aligns across 8 bases. The CDR3 runs 13 residues. CDR1 and CDR2 (germline): SGHRS, YFSETQ. V shed 4 bases and J 8 bases; nucleotides not matched to a gene: 4. CDR3 sequence reads: CASSRGQDEKLFF. For the CDR3, the DNA is TGCGCCAGCAGCAGGGGACAGGACGAAAAACTGTTTTTT.

The chain carries TRBV5-4 and TRBJ1-5; 8 bases are shared with TRBD1. The J segment lost 6 bases and the V segment lost 0 bases, leaving 5 bases of the junction unmatched. Germline V gene data show CDR1 as SGHNT and CDR2 as YYREEE (reference sequence). The CDR3 runs 15 residues. CDR3 in amino acids: CASSLGGQVGQPQHF. As DNA, the CDR3 is TGTGCCAGCAGCTTGGGGGGACAGGTCGGTCAGCCCCAGCATTTT.

The gene calls are TRBV7-3 and TRBJ1-1, with D perhaps TRBD1 (5 bases). There are 14 residues in the CDR3. Trimming left V 5 bases short and J 1 base short, with 11 bases between. The germline CDR1 and CDR2 sequences are SGHTA and FQGTGA. In nucleotides, the CDR3 is TGTGCCAGCAGCCAAGGCACAGGGAACACTGAAGCTTTCTTT. It specifies CASSQGTGNTEAFF.

CDR3 in amino acids: CASSLEVYRSIQYF. As DNA, the CDR3 is TGTGCCAGCAGCTTGGAGGTATACAGGTCGATTCAGTACTTC. The rearrangement uses TRBV5-5 and TRBJ2-4; perhaps TRBD1 as D (5 bases). The CDR3 is 14 residues long. V lost 0 bases and J 10 bases, leaving 14 bases between the germline ends. CDR1 and CDR2 from the germline V gene are SGHKS and YYEKEE (reference sequence).

The chain links TRBV5-1 to TRBJ2-7; 9 bases fit TRBD2. V was clipped by 0 bases and J by 5 bases; unmatched bases: 6. The CDR3 runs 15 residues. CDR1 is SGHRS, CDR2 YFSETQ, per germline. The CDR3 nucleotides read TGCGCCAGCAGCTTGGGGTCTAGCGGGGCCCACGAGCAGTACTTC. Translating gives CASSLGSSGAHEQYF.